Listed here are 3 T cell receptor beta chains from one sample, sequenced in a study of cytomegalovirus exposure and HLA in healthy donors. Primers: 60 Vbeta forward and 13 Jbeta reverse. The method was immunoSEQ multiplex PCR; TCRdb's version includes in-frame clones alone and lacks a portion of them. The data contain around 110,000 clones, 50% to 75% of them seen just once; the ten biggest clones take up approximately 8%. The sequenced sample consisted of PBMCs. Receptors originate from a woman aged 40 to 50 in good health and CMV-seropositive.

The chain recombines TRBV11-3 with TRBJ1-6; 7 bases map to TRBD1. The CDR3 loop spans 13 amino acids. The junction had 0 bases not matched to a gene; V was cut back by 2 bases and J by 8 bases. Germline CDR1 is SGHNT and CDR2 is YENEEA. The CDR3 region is CASSLTGDSPLHF. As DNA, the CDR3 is TGTGCCAGCAGCTTAACAGGGGATTCACCCCTCCACTTT.

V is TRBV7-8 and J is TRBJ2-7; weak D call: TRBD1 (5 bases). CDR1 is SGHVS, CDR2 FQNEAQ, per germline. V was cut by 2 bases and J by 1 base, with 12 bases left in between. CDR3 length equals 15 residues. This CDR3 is CASSLSTGLSYEQYF. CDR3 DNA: TGTGCCAGCAGCTTAAGTACAGGTTTATCCTACGAGCAGTACTTC.

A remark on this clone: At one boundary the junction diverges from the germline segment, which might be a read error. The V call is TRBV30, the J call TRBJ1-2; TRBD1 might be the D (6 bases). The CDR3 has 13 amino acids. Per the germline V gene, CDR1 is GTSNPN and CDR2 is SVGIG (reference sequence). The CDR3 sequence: CAWTPLQGIGYPF. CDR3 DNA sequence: TGTGCCTGGACCCCACTTCAGGGGATTGGCTACCCCTTC.